These 16 T cell receptor beta chains were all obtained from the same sample, sequenced in a study of shared clonotypes between healthy human individuals (dated by TCRdb to the early 2020s). Library preparation employed the immunoSEQ multiplex PCR assay. In its TCRdb copy, this immuneACCESS table keeps in-frame sequences only and misses some clones. Where compared with another copy, unresolved V genes explain less than half of these, and the others have no known cause. This sample holds more than 1,200,000 clones; less than 99% were observed only once. The ten top clones hold about 0.4% of the sample. The specimen was naive CD4+ T cells sorted from blood. In the paper's terms, the cell subset or site label means: CD45RA+ positively selected. These receptors all stem from a man aged 30-40 years in good health.

Worth noting for this clone: At one end, the junction sequence differs from germline, possibly due to a read error. J is TRBJ1-5 and V is TRBV20-1; D is uncertain. CDR1 and CDR2 (germline): DFQATT, SNEGSKA (reference sequence). CDR3 length: 11 amino acids. CDR3 in DNA: TGCAGTGCTAGTCAGGCTCAGGCCCAGCATTTT. The encoded protein is CSASQAQAQHF.

The rearrangement links TRBV5-4 to TRBJ2-5; D is unresolved. The V gene's germline CDR1 is SGHNT and CDR2 YYREEE (reference sequence). V was pared by 4 bases and J by 5 bases, with 18 bases between. The CDR3 totals 15 residues. CDR3 loop: CASSTSKDGRETQYF. The CDR3 nucleotides are TGTGCCAGCAGCACCTCGAAGGACGGTAGGGAGACCCAGTACTTC.

In nucleotides, the CDR3 is TGTGCCAGTACCTCAAAGGGCGGGTCCTACGAGCAGTACTTC. Translating it yields CASTSKGGSYEQYF. This chain links TRBV19 with TRBJ2-7, with TRBD2 as a possible D gene (5 bases). V gave up 7 bases and J gave up 1 base, with 14 bases separating them. The CDR3 is made up of 14 amino acids. Germline CDR1 and CDR2: LNHDA and SQIVND (reference sequence). The entire variable domain, with the rest obtained from reference TRBV19 and TRBJ2-7, is as follows: DGGITQSPKYLFRKEGQNVTLSCEQNLNHDAMYWYRQDPGQGLRLIYYSQIVNDFQKGDIAEGYSVSREKKESFPLTVTSAQKNPTAFYLCASTSKGGSYEQYFGPGTRLTVT.

J is TRBJ2-7 and V is TRBV5-5; D unclear. The V end lost 1 base, the J end lost 5 bases, and 13 bases lay between the germline ends. The length of the CDR3 is 14 residues. Germline V gene lookup returns CDR1 SGHKS and CDR2 YYEKEE (reference sequence). The CDR3, as DNA: TGTGCCAGCAGCTTGAGTCCAGGTGGGCACGAGCAGTACTTC. Protein: CASSLSPGGHEQYF.

The chain joins TRBV15 to TRBJ2-7; perhaps TRBD1 as D (6 bases). Germline V lookup: CDR1 LNHNV, CDR2 YYDKDF (reference sequence). The CDR3 sequence is 12 residues long. V was pared by 0 bases and J by 6 bases, with 6 bases between. CDR3 bases: TGTGCCACCAGCAGAGAAGGGGGCGAGCAGTACTTC. Amino acid sequence: CATSREGGEQYF.

The chain carries TRBV7-6 and TRBJ1-4; no clear D gene. The CDR3 sequence is 11 residues long. Trimming took off 5 bases at V and 8 bases at J, with 6 bases between the two ends. Germline V gives CDR1 SGHVS, CDR2 FNYEAQ. The CDR3 DNA is TGTGCCAGCAGCCAGCGGGAAAAACTGTTTTTT. Translation gives CASSQREKLFF.

The chain joins TRBV5-1 to TRBJ2-3, with 7 nucleotides matching TRBD1. The V gene's germline CDR1 is SGHRS and CDR2 YFSETQ. The CDR3 runs to 15 residues. V shed 4 bases, J shed 2 bases, and the junction held 7 bases outside the gene matches. CDR3 loop: CASSRPGQSTDTQYF. In DNA form, the CDR3 reads TGCGCCAGCAGCAGACCGGGACAGTCCACAGATACGCAGTATTTT.

The rearrangement joins TRBV29-1 to TRBJ2-2, with 8 bases aligning to TRBD2. Losses at the gene ends were 7 bases for V and 5 bases for J; bases not matched to a gene: 15. The CDR3 covers 16 residues. Germline CDR1 reads SQVTM; CDR2 reads ANQGSEA. The chain's CDR3 is CSARRSGSLETGELFF. The CDR3 DNA sequence: TGCAGCGCCCGGAGGAGCGGGAGCCTTGAAACCGGGGAGCTGTTTTTT.

This sequence joins TRBV10-2 and TRBJ2-7; TRBD1 matches at 10 bases. The CDR3 extends over 14 amino acids. In germline, CDR1 is WSHSY, CDR2 SAAADI. After removal of 6 bases from V and 2 bases from J, the junction contained 4 bases not matched to a gene. In DNA form, the CDR3 reads TGCGCCAGCAGGCGGGACAGGGGCCCCTACGAGCAGTACTTC. This codes for CASRRDRGPYEQYF.

In its sample, this clone was seen once. This sequence joins TRBV6-1 and TRBJ2-4; D unresolved. Germline V CDR1 and CDR2: MNHNS, SASEGT. Trimming pared 4 bases from V and 0 bases from J, leaving 13 bases between. The CDR3 covers 16 residues. CDR3 sequence: CASSARSLLAKNIQYF. CDR3 nucleotide sequence: TGTGCCAGCAGTGCCCGGAGTTTACTAGCCAAAAACATTCAGTACTTC.

In this sample, this clone turned up once. Within the sample, other DNA sequences also encode this same CDR3. The chain couples TRBV5-1 to TRBJ2-2; TRBD1 or TRBD2 may be the D gene (5 bases each). From germline, CDR1 is SGHRS and CDR2 YFSETQ. V lost 4 bases, J lost 0 bases, and 10 bases lay in between. The CDR3 covers 15 residues. The CDR3 DNA follows: TGCGCCAGCAGCACAGGACTCGCGAACACCGGGGAGCTGTTTTTT. Translating gives CASSTGLANTGELFF. Complete variable domain (other parts from reference TRBV5-1 and TRBJ2-2): KAGVTQTPRYLIKTRGQQVTLSCSPISGHRSVSWYQQTPGQGLQFLFEYFSETQRNKGNFPGRFSGRQFSNSRSEMNVSTLELGDSALYLCASSTGLANTGELFFGEGSRLTVL.

This clone is a singleton in its sample. The chain combines TRBV14 with TRBJ1-2; 7 nucleotides agree with TRBD1. The trim removed 0 bases at V and 4 bases at J, leaving 8 bases unmatched. The CDR3 extends over 16 amino acids. The V gene's germline CDR1 is SGHDN and CDR2 FVKESK. The CDR3 is CASSQDKIGQAYGYTF. CDR3 sequence (DNA): TGTGCCAGCAGCCAAGACAAGATCGGACAGGCCTATGGCTACACCTTC.

The chain carries TRBV18 and TRBJ1-5; 8 bases line up with TRBD1. Germline CDR1 is KGHSH and CDR2 is LQKENI. This CDR3 is built from 15 residues. V trimming: 4 bases; J trimming: 4 bases; junction bases outside the gene matches: 6. The CDR3 loop is CASSRDRGHNQPQHF. CDR3 in DNA: TGTGCCAGCTCACGCGACAGGGGCCATAATCAGCCCCAGCATTTT.

The chain combines TRBV6-1 with TRBJ2-3; D tentatively reads TRBD1 or TRBD2 (5 bases each). This CDR3 has 18 amino acids. Germline CDR1 MNHNS, CDR2 SASEGT. Trimming stripped 1 base from V and 2 bases from J, with 19 bases between. The CDR3 nucleotides read TGTGCCAGCAGTGAAGGGGACCGCTCAAAAGGTATCACAGATACGCAGTATTTT. Translation gives CASSEGDRSKGITDTQYF.

The genes are TRBV7-9 and TRBJ1-2; no definite D call. V was trimmed by 1 base and J by 8 bases, leaving 17 bases between them. CDR3 size: 15 residues. Germline CDR1 reads SEHNR; CDR2 reads FQNEAQ (reference sequence). CDR3 DNA sequence: TGTGCCAGCAGCTTAGACCCCAACCGACTGGCCGGCTACACCTTC. It translates to CASSLDPNRLAGYTF.

This clone has a single count. The V call is TRBV18, the J call TRBJ2-6, with no clear D. The germline CDR1 and CDR2 sequences are KGHSH and LQKENI. This CDR3 spans 14 amino acids. The V end was cut by 0 bases, the J end by 2 bases, with 2 bases between. The CDR3 sequence is CASSPPPGANVLTF. The CDR3 bases are TGTGCCAGCTCACCACCGCCTGGGGCCAACGTCCTGACTTTC.